Listed here are 7 T cell receptor beta chains from one sample, sequenced in a study of shared clonotypes between healthy human individuals. Clones were sequenced by immunoSEQ multiplex PCR, and TCRdb holds only the in-frame ones, with some missing. Of more than 2 million clones detected, 90% to 95% appear once; the ten largest clones hold roughly 1.7%. The naive CD8 population came from CD45RO-negative cells selected for CCR7, without terminally differentiated effector memory CD45RA+ cells. The specimen was naive CD8+ T cells from PBMCs. These receptors all stem from a man aged 18 to 35 in good health. Some clones in this sample may be carry-over from other donors' samples.

As for this clone: At the DNA level, this CDR3 is encoded by other sequences in the same sample as well. The genes are TRBV14 and TRBJ2-7; D ambiguous. This CDR3 comprises 11 residues. V was shortened by 4 bases and J by 1 base, with 2 bases between the two germline ends. CDR1 is SGHDN and CDR2 is FVKESK in the germline V gene. CDR3 region: CASSLSYEQYF. Here the CDR3 DNA reads TGTGCCAGCAGCCTTTCCTACGAGCAGTACTTC.

The J gene is TRBJ1-2, the V gene TRBV6-5; D gene ambiguous. CDR3 size: 15 residues. Germline lookup yields CDR1 MNHEY and CDR2 SVGAGI. Trimming left V 4 bases short and J 1 base short, with 13 bases between. CDR3 sequence: CASSFLTGYNYGYTF. The CDR3 coding sequence is TGTGCCAGCAGTTTCCTTACCGGGTATAACTATGGCTACACCTTC.

V and J are TRBV6-5 and TRBJ2-7, with D perhaps TRBD1 (6 bases). V was shortened by 2 bases and J by 2 bases, with 16 bases between the two germline ends. Germline CDR1 reads MNHEY; CDR2 reads SVGAGI. The CDR3 runs 16 residues. The CDR3 DNA is TGTGCCAGCAGTTACACCGGGACACATGTCACCTACGAGCAGTACTTC. Amino acid sequence: CASSYTGTHVTYEQYF.

The genes are TRBV28 and TRBJ2-1, with D perhaps being TRBD1 or TRBD2 (5 bases each). V shed 3 bases and J shed 3 bases, with 21 bases lying between them. The CDR3 runs 18 residues. Germline V gene data show CDR1 as MDHEN and CDR2 as SYDVKM. CDR3 amino acids: CASSFPMQGVWGYNEQFF. DNA for the CDR3: TGTGCCAGCAGTTTCCCCATGCAGGGAGTATGGGGCTACAATGAGCAGTTCTTC. Full variable domain (missing parts from reference TRBV28 and TRBJ2-1): DVKVTQSSRYLVKRTGEKVFLECVQDMDHENMFWYRQDPGLGLRLIYFSYDVKMKEKGDIPEGYSVSREKKERFSLILESASTNQTSMYLCASSFPMQGVWGYNEQFFGPGTRLTVL.

This chain connects TRBV28 to TRBJ1-1; D remains unclear. The CDR3 extends over 14 amino acids. V was trimmed by 1 base and J by 4 bases, leaving 10 bases between them. In germline, CDR1 is MDHEN, CDR2 SYDVKM. The CDR3 region is CASSLSAWGTEAFF. The CDR3, as DNA: TGTGCCAGCAGTTTATCCGCGTGGGGCACTGAAGCTTTCTTT.

V is TRBV7-9 and J is TRBJ2-3; 13 bases are a match to TRBD2. Trimming removed 3 bases from V and 2 bases from J; junction bases left unmatched: 5. CDR1 and CDR2 (germline): SEHNR, FQNEAQ (reference sequence). The CDR3 length is 17 residues. CDR3 in DNA: TGTGCCAGCAGCTTCCCCGGGACTAGCGGGGCCACAGATACGCAGTATTTT. The encoded protein is CASSFPGTSGATDTQYF.

The V gene is TRBV7-2, the J gene TRBJ1-1, with 7 bases identical to TRBD1. J lost 2 bases, V lost 6 bases, and 3 bases had no gene match. CDR3 length: 13 residues. The germline V gene encodes CDR1 SGHTA and CDR2 FQGNSA. The CDR3 loop reads CASRDRANTEAFF. The CDR3 DNA follows: TGTGCCAGCAGAGACAGGGCTAACACTGAAGCTTTCTTT.